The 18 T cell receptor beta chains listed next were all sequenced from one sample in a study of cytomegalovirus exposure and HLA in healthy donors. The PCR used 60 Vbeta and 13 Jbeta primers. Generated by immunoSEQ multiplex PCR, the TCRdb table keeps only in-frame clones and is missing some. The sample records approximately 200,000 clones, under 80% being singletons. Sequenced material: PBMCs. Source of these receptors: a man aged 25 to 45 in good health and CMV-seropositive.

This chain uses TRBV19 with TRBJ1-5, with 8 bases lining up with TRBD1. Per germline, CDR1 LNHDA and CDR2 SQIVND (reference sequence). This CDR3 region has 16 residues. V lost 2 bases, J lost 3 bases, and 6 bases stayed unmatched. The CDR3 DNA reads TGTGCCAGTAGTATAATAGGGGGACAGGCCAATCAGCCCCAGCATTTT. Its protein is CASSIIGGQANQPQHF.

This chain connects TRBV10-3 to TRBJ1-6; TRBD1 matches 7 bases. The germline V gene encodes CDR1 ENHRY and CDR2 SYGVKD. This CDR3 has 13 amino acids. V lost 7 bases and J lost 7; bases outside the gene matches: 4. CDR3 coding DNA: TGTGCCATCAATCAGGGGGGCAATTCACCCCTCCACTTT. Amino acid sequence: CAINQGGNSPLHF.

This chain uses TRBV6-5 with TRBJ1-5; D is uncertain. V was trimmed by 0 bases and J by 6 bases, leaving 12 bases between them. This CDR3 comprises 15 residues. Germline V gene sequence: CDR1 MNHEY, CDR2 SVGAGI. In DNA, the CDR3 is TGTGCCAGCAGTTACTCACCCGGGGTGCGTCAGCCCCAGCATTTT. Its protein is CASSYSPGVRQPQHF.

The CDR3 region is CASSRSGRNTGELFF. DNA of the CDR3: TGTGCCAGCAGTAGATCCGGGAGGAACACCGGGGAGCTGTTTTTT. The chain carries TRBV27 and TRBJ2-2, with D possibly matching TRBD2 (6 bases). The V gene lost 5 bases and the J gene lost 1 base, with 11 bases spanning the gap. The CDR3 has 15 residues. CDR1 and CDR2 (germline): MNHEY, SMNVEV (reference sequence).

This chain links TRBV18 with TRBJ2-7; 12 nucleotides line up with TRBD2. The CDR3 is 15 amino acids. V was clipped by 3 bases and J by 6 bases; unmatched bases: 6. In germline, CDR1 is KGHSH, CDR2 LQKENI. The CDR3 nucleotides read TGTGCCAGCTCACCGACTAGCGGGAGATCGGGCGAGCAGTACTTC. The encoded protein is CASSPTSGRSGEQYF.

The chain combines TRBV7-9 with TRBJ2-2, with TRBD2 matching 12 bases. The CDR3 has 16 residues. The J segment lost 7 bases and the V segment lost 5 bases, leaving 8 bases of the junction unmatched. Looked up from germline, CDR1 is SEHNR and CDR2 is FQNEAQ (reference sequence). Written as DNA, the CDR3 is TGTGCCAGCAGCCAGCTAGCGGGGGGGCCCGGCGGGGAGCTGTTTTTT. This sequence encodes CASSQLAGGPGGELFF.

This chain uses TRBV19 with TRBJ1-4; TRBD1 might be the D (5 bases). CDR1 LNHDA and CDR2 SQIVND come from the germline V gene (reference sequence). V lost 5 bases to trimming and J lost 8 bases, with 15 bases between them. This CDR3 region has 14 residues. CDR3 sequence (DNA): TGTGCCAGTAGTTTTCAGGGAACTGGAGAAAAACTGTTTTTT. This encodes CASSFQGTGEKLFF.

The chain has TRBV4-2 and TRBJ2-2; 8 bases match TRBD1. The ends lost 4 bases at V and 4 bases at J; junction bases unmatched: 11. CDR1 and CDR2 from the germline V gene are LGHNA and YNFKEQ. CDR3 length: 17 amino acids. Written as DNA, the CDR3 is TGTGCCAGCAGCCGGGACAACAGGGGGAAACTCACCGGGGAGCTGTTTTTT. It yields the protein CASSRDNRGKLTGELFF.

The CDR3 DNA sequence: TGTGCCAGTAAGCCGGGGGGCAGCCCAACTAATGAAAAACTGTTTTTT. Translation gives CASKPGGSPTNEKLFF. The chain uses TRBV19 and TRBJ1-4; D might be TRBD1 (6 bases). CDR3 length: 16 amino acids. The V end lost 7 bases, the J end lost 0 bases, and 15 bases lay between the germline ends. The germline CDR1 and CDR2 sequences are LNHDA and SQIVND (reference sequence). The full variable domain, its missing parts supplied by reference TRBV19 and TRBJ1-4, is DGGITQSPKYLFRKEGQNVTLSCEQNLNHDAMYWYRQDPGQGLRLIYYSQIVNDFQKGDIAEGYSVSREKKESFPLTVTSAQKNPTAFYLCASKPGGSPTNEKLFFGSGTQLSVL.

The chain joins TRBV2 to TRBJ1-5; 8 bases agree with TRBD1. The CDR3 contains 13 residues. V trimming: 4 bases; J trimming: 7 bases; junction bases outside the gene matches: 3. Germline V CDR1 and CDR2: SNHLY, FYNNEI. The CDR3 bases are TGTGCCAGCAGTGGACAGGGGATCCAGCCCCAGCATTTT. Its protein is CASSGQGIQPQHF.

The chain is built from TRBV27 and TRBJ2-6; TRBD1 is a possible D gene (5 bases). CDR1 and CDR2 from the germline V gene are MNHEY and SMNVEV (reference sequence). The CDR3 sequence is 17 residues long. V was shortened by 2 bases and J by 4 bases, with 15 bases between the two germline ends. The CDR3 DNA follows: TGTGCCAGCAGTTTAGGGGCCTTGCCATCAGGGGCCAACGTCCTGACTTTC. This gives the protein CASSLGALPSGANVLTF.

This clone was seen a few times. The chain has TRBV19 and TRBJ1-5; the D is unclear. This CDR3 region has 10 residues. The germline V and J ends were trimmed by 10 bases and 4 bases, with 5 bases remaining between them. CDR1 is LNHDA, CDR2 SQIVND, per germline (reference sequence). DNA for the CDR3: TGTGCCAAACAAAATCAGCCCCAGCATTTT. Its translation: CAKQNQPQHF.

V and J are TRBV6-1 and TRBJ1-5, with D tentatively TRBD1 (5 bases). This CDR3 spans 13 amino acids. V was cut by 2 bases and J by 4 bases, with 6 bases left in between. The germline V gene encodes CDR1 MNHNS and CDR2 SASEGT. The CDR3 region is CASSERGNQPQHF. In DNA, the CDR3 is TGTGCCAGCAGTGAACGGGGGAATCAGCCCCAGCATTTT.

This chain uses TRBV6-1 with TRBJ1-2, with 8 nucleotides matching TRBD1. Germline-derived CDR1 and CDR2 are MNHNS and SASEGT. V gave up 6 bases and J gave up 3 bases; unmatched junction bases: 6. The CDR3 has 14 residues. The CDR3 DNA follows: TGTGCCAGCAGCAACGGGGGACAGGACTATGGCTACACCTTC. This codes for CASSNGGQDYGYTF.

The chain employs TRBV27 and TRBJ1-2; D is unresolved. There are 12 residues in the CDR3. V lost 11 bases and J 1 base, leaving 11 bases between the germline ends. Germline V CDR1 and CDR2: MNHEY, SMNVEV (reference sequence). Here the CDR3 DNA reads TGTGCCTCCGGGGTGGGTAACTATGGCTACACCTTC. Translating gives CASGVGNYGYTF.

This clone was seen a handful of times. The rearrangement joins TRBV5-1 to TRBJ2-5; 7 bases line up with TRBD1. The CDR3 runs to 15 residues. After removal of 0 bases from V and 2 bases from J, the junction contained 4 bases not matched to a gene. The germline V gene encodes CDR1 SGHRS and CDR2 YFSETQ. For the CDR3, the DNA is TGCGCCAGCAGCTTGGATTTGGGACAGCAAGAGACCCAGTACTTC. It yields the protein CASSLDLGQQETQYF.

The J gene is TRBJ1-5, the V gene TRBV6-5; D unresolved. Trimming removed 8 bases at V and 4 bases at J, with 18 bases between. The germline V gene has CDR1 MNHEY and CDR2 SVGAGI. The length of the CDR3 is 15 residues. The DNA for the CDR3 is TGTGCCAGCGCGATATACCAAGGAGTTAATCAGCCCCAGCATTTT. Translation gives CASAIYQGVNQPQHF.

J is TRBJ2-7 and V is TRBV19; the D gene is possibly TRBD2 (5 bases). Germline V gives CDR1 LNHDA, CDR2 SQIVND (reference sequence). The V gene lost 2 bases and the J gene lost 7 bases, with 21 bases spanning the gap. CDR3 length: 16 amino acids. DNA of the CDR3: TGTGCCAGTAGTATAAGAAGTCAGATTTCGTCGGGGGAGCAGTACTTC. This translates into CASSIRSQISSGEQYF.